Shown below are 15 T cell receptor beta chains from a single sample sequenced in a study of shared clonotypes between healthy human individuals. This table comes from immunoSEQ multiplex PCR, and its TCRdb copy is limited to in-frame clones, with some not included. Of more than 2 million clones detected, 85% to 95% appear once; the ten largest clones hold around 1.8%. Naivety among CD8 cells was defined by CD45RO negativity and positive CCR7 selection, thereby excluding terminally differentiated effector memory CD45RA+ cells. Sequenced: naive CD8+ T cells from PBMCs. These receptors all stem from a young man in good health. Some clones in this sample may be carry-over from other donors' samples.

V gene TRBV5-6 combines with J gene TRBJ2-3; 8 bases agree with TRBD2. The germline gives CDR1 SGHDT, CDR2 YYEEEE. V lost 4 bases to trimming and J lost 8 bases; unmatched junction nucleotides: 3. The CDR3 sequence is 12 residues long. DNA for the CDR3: TGTGCCAGCAGCCGGGGGGGAGGTACGCAGTATTTT. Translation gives CASSRGGGTQYF.

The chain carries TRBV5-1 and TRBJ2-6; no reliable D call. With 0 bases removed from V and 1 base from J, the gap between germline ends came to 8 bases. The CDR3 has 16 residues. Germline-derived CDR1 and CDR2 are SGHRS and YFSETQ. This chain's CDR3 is CASSLGEYSGANVLTF. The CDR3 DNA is TGCGCCAGCAGCTTGGGGGAATATTCTGGGGCCAACGTCCTGACTTTC.

CDR3 coding DNA: TGCGCCAGCAGCCACCTAGCGGGTGGAAATTACGAGCAGTACTTC. Residues: CASSHLAGGNYEQYF. The V call is TRBV4-1, the J call TRBJ2-7; 8 nucleotides agree with TRBD2. Per the germline V gene, CDR1 is MGHRA and CDR2 is YSYEKL. The CDR3 is made up of 15 amino acids. V gave up 3 bases and J gave up 4 bases; unmatched junction bases: 8.

Written as DNA, the CDR3 is TGTGCCAGCAGCTGGAGCCTAGCTAGAGCGGAAGATACGCAGTATTTT. This translates into CASSWSLARAEDTQYF. V gene TRBV5-6 combines with J gene TRBJ2-3; D might be TRBD2 (5 bases). Germline V gene data show CDR1 as SGHDT and CDR2 as YYEEEE. CDR3 size: 16 residues. Trimming cost V 3 bases and J 5 bases, with 19 bases left between them.

The chain's CDR3 is CAISGHLKADGYTF. The CDR3, as DNA: TGTGCCATCAGTGGGCATCTGAAAGCTGACGGCTACACCTTC. V gene TRBV10-3 combines with J gene TRBJ1-2, with unresolved D. This CDR3 contains 14 residues. In germline, CDR1 is ENHRY, CDR2 SYGVKD. V lost 4 bases and J lost 8, with 17 bases in between.

CDR3 amino acids: CASTDGQGLDEQYF. The CDR3 region has the DNA TGTGCCAGCACCGACGGACAGGGGCTCGACGAGCAGTACTTC. The V gene is TRBV5-4, the J gene TRBJ2-7; TRBD1 agrees at 9 bases. This CDR3 spans 14 amino acids. The ends lost 6 bases at V and 5 bases at J; junction bases unmatched: 9. Germline CDR1 and CDR2: SGHNT and YYREEE (reference sequence).

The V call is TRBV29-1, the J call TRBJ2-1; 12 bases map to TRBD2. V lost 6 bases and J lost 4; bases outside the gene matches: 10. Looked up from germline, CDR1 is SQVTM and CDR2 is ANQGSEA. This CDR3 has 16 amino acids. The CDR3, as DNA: TGCAGCGTGGCGGGAAACCTAGCGGGAGGGTACAATGAGCAGTTCTTC. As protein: CSVAGNLAGGYNEQFF.

CDR3 nucleotide sequence: TGTGCCAGCAGCACCGTGGTTGGGGGTGCCCGAACTAACACTGAAGCTTTCTTT. It is translated as CASSTVVGGARTNTEAFF. The chain couples TRBV7-9 to TRBJ1-1; tentatively, D is TRBD1 (5 bases). Germline assignment: CDR1 SEHNR and CDR2 FQNEAQ (reference sequence). The CDR3 loop spans 18 amino acids. The V gene lost 5 bases and the J gene lost 2 bases, with 24 bases spanning the gap.

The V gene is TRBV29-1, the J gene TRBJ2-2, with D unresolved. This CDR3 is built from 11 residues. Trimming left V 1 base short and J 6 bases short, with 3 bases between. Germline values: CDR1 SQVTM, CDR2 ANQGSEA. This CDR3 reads CSVEGAGELFF. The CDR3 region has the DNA TGCAGCGTTGAAGGGGCCGGGGAGCTGTTTTTT.

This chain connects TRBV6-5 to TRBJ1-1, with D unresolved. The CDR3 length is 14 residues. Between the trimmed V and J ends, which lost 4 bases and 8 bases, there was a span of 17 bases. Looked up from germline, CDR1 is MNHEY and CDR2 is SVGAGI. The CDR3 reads CASSFDTRVAEAFF. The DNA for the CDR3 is TGTGCCAGCAGTTTTGATACAAGGGTAGCGGAAGCTTTCTTT.

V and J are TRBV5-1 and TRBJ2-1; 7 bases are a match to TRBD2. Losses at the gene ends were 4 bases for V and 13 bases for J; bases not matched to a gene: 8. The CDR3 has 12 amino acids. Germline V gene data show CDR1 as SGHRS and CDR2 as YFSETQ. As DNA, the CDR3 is TGCGCCAGCAGCCCACGGGGGGAGAGTCAGTTCTTC. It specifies CASSPRGESQFF.

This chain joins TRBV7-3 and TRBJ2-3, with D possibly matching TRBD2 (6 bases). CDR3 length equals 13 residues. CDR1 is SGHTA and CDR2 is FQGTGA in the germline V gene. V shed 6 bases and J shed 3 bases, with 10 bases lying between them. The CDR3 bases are TGTGCCAGCAGGGAGGGAGCGACAGATACGCAGTATTTT. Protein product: CASREGATDTQYF. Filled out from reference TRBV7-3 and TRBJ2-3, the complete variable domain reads GAGVSQTPSNKVTEKGKYVELRCDPISGHTALYWYRQSLGQGPEFLIYFQGTGAADDSGLPNDRFFAVRPEGSVSTLKIQRTERGDSAVYLCASREGATDTQYFGPGTRLTVL.

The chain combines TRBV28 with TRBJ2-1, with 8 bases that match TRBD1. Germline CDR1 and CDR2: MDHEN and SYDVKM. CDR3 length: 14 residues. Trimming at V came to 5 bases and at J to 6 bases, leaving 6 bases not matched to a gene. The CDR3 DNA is TGTGCCAGCAGTGCCGGGACAGGTGGCAATGAGCAGTTCTTC. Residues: CASSAGTGGNEQFF. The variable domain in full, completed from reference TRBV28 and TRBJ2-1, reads DVKVTQSSRYLVKRTGEKVFLECVQDMDHENMFWYRQDPGLGLRLIYFSYDVKMKEKGDIPEGYSVSREKKERFSLILESASTNQTSMYLCASSAGTGGNEQFFGPGTRLTVL.

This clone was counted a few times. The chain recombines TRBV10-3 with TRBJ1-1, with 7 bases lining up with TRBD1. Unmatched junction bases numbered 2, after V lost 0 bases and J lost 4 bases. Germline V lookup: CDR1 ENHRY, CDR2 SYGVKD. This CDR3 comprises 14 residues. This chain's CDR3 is CAISESAGGTEAFF. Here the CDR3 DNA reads TGTGCCATCAGTGAGTCGGCAGGGGGCACTGAAGCTTTCTTT.

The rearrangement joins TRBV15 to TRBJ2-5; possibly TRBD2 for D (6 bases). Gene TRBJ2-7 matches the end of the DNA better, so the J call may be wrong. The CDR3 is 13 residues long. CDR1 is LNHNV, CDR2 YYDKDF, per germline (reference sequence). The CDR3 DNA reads TGTGCCACCAGCCCTGGGGGGAACTACGAGCAGTACTTC. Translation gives CATSPGGNYEQYF.